Detailed here is one TCR beta chain. Antigen unknown. In TCRdb, the reads were re-called with MiXCR into one record per CDR3 protein. The sample shows a few hundred thousand distinct CDR3 sequences, about 35% of them seen only once. CDR1 and CDR2 from the germline V gene are SEHNR and FQNEAQ (reference sequence). V was cut by 1 base and J by 15 bases, with 10 bases left in between. There are 11 residues in the CDR3. This sample is part of a study of T cell repertoires in cytomegalovirus infection. Background on the study: Well-studied HLA-B-restricted epitopes and recently identified HLA-C-restricted epitopes of CMV were both used in the study. A matching HLA type, together with CMV infection, was signaled by public TCR beta signatures.

General study points: Cumulative public TCR beta family frequency identified carriers of CMV plus the relevant HLA. HLA-C-restricted, CMV-specific TCR beta clonotypes were dominant ex vivo.

The chain recombines TRBV7-9 with TRBJ2-4, with D possibly being TRBD1 or TRBD2 (5 bases each). The TCR was taken from a human donor in good health (CMV status not recorded). Some clones in this sample may be carry-over from other donors' samples. The specimen comprised cultured PBMCs, sampled from culture after CMV antigen stimulation. CDR3 amino acids: CASSLDGTRYF. The CDR3 nucleotides are TGTGCCAGCAGCTTAGATGGGACCCGGTACTTC.